This T cell receptor (beta chain) is drawn from a study of Graves' ophthalmopathy and Graves' hyperthyroidism. This clonotype was counted many times. As the template, RNA transcripts were used to amplify TCR beta CDR3 regions. A first-round RT-PCR used HTBI primers, followed by a second-round multiplex PCR. TCRdb recomputed calls from the multiplex PCR reads with MiXCR, one row per CDR3 protein. This table holds 900,000 to 1,200,000 distinct CDR3 sequences, about 36% found once. Trimming shortened V by 3 bases and J by 0 bases, and 12 bases separated the two germline ends. The CDR3 runs to 15 residues.

Sequencing input: peripheral blood or thyroid tissue (not recorded which). The genes are TRBV12-3 or TRBV12-4 and TRBJ2-7; D unclear. The sequence was obtained from an adult man with Graves' hyperthyroidism. The CDR3 region is CASSLEGPSSYEQYF. As DNA, the CDR3 is TGTGCCAGCAGTTTGGAAGGTCCTAGCTCCTACGAGCAGTACTTC.